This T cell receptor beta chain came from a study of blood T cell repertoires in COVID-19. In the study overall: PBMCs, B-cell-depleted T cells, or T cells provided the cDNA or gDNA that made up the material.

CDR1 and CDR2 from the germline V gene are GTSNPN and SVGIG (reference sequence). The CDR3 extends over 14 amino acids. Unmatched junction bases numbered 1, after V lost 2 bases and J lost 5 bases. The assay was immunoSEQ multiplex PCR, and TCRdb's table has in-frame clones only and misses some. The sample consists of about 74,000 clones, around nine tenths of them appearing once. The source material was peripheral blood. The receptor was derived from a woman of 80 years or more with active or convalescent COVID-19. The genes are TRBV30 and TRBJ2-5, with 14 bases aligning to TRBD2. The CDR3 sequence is CAWSWTSGGETQYF. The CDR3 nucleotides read TGTGCCTGGAGTTGGACTAGCGGGGGGGAGACCCAGTACTTC.